This T cell receptor (beta chain) was obtained from a study of blood T cell repertoires in COVID-19. Study in general: Material from acute and convalescent COVID-19 was sourced from the United States, Italy and Spain.

This clone appeared many times. Participants were aged roughly 18 to 89 years from roughly 25 US areas. Membership in each cohort depended on participant-reported clinical history. Original data processing: Counts of nucleated cells, estimated from reference gene primer amplification, were obtained. Sequencing used immunoSEQ multiplex PCR; TCRdb keeps in-frame clones, though not all of them. V, J and clone size were drawn from that table, and D and trimming were deduced from the DNA. Of around 280,000 clones detected, roughly 90% appear once; the ten largest clones hold 1.7%. The CDR3 runs 16 residues. The ends were cut back, 2 bases at V and 2 bases at J, with 15 bases in the middle. CDR1 and CDR2 from the germline V gene are SGHNT and YENEEA.

V gene TRBV11-3 combines with J gene TRBJ2-5, with TRBD1 as a possible D gene (6 bases). This clonotype was sampled from a woman in her 40s who had recovered from COVID-19. Sequenced sample: PBMCs or T cells enriched from blood (not recorded which). CDR3 loop: CASSLTRTGYQETQYF. The CDR3 bases are TGTGCCAGCAGCTTAACGAGAACAGGGTATCAAGAGACCCAGTACTTC.